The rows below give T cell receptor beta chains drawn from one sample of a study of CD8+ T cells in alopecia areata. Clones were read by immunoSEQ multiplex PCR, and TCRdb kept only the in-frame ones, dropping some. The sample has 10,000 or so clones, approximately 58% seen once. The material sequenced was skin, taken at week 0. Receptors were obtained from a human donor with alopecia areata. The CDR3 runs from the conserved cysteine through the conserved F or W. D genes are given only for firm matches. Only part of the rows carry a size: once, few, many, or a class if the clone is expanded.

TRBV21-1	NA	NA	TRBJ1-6	CASSRRGSSYNSPLHF	TGTGCCAGCAGCCGAAGGGGGAGCTCCTATAATTCACCCCTCCACTTT
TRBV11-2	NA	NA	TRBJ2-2	CASSFPLGSPTGELFF	TGTGCCAGCAGCTTCCCTTTGGGCAGTCCCACCGGGGAGCTGTTTTTT
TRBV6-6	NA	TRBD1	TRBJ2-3	CASSPDRESTDTQYF	TGTGCCAGCAGCCCGGACAGGGAATCCACAGATACGCAGTATTTT
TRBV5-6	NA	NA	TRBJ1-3	CASSSRVAAGNTIYF	TGTGCCAGCAGCTCCCGAGTGGCCGCTGGAAACACCATATATTTT
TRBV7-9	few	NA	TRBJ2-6	CASRLSRSGANVLTF	TGTGCCAGCAGACTTAGTCGCTCTGGGGCCAACGTCCTGACTTTC
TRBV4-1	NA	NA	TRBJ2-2	CASSRGGGRPSGDTGELFF	TGCGCCAGCAGCCGTGGGGGCGGTAGACCCTCTGGGGACACCGGGGAGCTGTTTTTT
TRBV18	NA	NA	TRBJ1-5	CASSPRDGDQLQHF	TGTGCCAGCTCACCCCGGGACGGGGATCAGCTCCAGCATTTT
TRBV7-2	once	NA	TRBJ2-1	CASSQDLNEQFF	TGTGCCAGCAGCCAAGACCTCAATGAGCAGTTCTTC
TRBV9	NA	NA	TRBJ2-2	CASSVAHTGELFF	TGTGCCAGCAGCGTAGCCCACACCGGGGAGCTGTTTTTT
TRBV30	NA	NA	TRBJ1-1	CAWSRYGGWLSEAFF	TGTGCCTGGAGCAGATACGGGGGGTGGCTGTCTGAAGCTTTCTTT
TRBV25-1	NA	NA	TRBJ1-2	CASNGALYGYTF	TGTGCCAGCAATGGGGCTTTATATGGCTACACCTTC
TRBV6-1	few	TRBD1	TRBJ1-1	CASSWGGTGTEAFF	TGTGCCAGCAGTTGGGGGGGGACAGGCACTGAAGCTTTCTTT
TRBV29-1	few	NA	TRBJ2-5	CSVEDWSRRTEETQYF	TGCAGCGTTGAAGATTGGTCGCGGCGAACCGAAGAGACCCAGTACTTC
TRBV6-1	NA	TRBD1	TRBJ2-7	CASTEVQGAYEQYF	TGTGCCAGCACCGAGGTACAGGGGGCTTACGAGCAGTACTTC
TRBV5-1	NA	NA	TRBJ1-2	CASSDQNYGYTF	TGCGCCAGCAGCGATCAAAACTATGGCTACACCTTC
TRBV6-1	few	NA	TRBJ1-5	CASSDTRGSRNQPQHF	TGTGCCAGCAGTGATACCCGGGGTAGTCGCAATCAGCCCCAGCATTTT
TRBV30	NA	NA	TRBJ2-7	CAWSRSQTEPGQYSYEQYF	TGTGCCTGGAGCCGATCTCAAACCGAGCCGGGACAATACTCCTACGAGCAGTACTTC
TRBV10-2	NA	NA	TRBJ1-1	CASSEPSYFDTEAFF	TGCGCCAGCAGTGAGCCGTCCTATTTCGACACTGAAGCTTTCTTT
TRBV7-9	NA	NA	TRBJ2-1	CATSEQGAYNEQFF	TGTGCCACCTCGGAGCAGGGCGCCTACAATGAGCAGTTCTTC
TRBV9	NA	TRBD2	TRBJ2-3	CASSAGTSGRSSTDTQYF	TGTGCCAGCAGCGCCGGGACTAGCGGGAGGAGCAGCACAGATACGCAGTATTTT
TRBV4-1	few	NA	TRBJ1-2	CASSQGGLLKGPNYGYTF	TGCGCCAGCAGCCAAGGGGGACTCCTAAAGGGTCCTAACTATGGCTACACCTTC
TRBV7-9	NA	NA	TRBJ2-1	CASSLAAGPYNEQFF	TGTGCCAGCAGCTTAGCAGCGGGCCCCTACAATGAGCAGTTCTTC
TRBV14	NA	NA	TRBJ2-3	CASSQVFGGGTDTQYF	TGTGCCAGCAGCCAAGTTTTCGGCGGGGGCACAGATACGCAGTATTTT
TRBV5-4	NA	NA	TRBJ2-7	CASSLDRTDQNEQYF	TGTGCCAGCAGCTTAGATCGTACAGATCAAAACGAGCAGTACTTC
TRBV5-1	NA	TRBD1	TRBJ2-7	CASSSRPGQGDYEQYF	TGCGCCAGCAGCTCGCGACCGGGACAGGGGGATTACGAGCAGTACTTC
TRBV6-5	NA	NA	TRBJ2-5	CASSYSQVQETQYF	TGTGCCAGCAGTTACTCCCAGGTTCAAGAGACCCAGTACTTC
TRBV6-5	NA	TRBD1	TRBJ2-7	CASKSGQGAYEQYF	TGTGCCAGCAAGTCTGGACAGGGGGCTTACGAGCAGTACTTC
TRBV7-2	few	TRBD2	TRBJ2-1	CASSLRGAGGRNEQFF	TGTGCCAGCAGCCTCAGAGGGGCGGGGGGGCGCAATGAGCAGTTCTTC
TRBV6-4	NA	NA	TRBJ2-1	CASSDTANNEQFF	TGTGCCAGCAGTGACACGGCTAACAATGAGCAGTTCTTC
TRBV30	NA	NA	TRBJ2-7	CAWSAPIGWVPYEQCF	TGTGCCTGGAGTGCACCGATAGGATGGGTTCCGTACGAGCAGTGCTTC
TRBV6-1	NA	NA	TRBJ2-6	CASSPGAGANVLTF	TGTGCCAGCAGCCCAGGGGCAGGGGCCAACGTCCTGACTTTC
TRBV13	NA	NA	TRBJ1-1	CASSLVGQGAGAFF	TGTGCCAGCAGCTTAGTAGGCCAAGGGGCGGGGGCTTTCTTT
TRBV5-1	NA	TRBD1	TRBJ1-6	CASSRWTGDNSPLHF	TGCGCCAGCAGCCGATGGACAGGGGACAATTCACCCCTCCACTTT
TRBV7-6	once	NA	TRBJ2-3	CASSLSGSTDTQYF	TGTGCCAGCAGCTTAAGCGGTAGCACAGATACGCAGTATTTT
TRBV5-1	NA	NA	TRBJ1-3	CASSLSGAPDSGNTIYF	TGCGCCAGCAGTCTATCCGGGGCACCAGACTCTGGAAACACCATATATTTT
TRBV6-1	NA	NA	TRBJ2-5	CASRETGTRRGTQYF	TGTGCCAGCAGGGAGACCGGGACCAGGAGGGGGACCCAGTACTTC
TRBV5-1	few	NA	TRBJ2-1	CASSSKGESYNEQFF	TGCGCCAGCAGCTCCAAGGGGGAGTCATACAATGAGCAGTTCTTC
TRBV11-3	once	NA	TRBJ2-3	CASSPSRATDTQYF	TGTGCCAGCAGCCCCTCCCGAGCCACAGATACGCAGTATTTT
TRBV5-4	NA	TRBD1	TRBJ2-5	CASSPEGQGGGQYF	TGTGCCAGCAGCCCGGAGGGACAGGGTGGGGGCCAGTACTTC
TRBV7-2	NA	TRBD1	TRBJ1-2	CASSPRVVAGGGYTF	TGTGCCAGCAGCCCCCGAGTGGTGGCAGGGGGAGGCTACACCTTC
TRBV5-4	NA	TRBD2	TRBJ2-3	CASSLKTSGGTDTQYF	TGTGCCAGCAGCTTGAAGACTAGCGGGGGCACAGATACGCAGTATTTT
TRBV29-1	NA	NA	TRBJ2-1	CSGRQRSYNEQFF	TGCAGCGGAAGGCAGCGCTCCTACAATGAGCAGTTCTTC
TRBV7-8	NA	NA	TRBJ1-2	CASSPLGESYGYTF	TGTGCCAGCAGCCCACTGGGTGAGAGCTATGGCTACACCTTC
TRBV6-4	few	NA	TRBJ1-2	CASSATGRSGYTF	TGTGCCAGCAGTGCCACGGGCCGCTCCGGCTACACCTTC
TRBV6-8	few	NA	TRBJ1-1	CASSSNTEAFF	TGTGCCAGCAGCTCCAACACTGAAGCTTTCTTT
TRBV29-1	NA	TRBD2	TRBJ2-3	CSVEGRGGAGDTQYF	TGCAGCGTTGAAGGGCGCGGGGGGGCTGGAGATACGCAGTATTTT
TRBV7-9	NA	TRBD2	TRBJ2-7	CASSLYRGDEQYF	TGTGCCAGCAGCTTATACCGGGGGGACGAGCAGTACTTC
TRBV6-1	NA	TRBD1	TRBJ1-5	CASTGTGSQPQHF	TGTGCCAGCACCGGGACAGGGTCCCAGCCCCAGCATTTT
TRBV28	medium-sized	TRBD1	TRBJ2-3	CASSEGTGIDTQYF	TGTGCCAGCAGCGAGGGGACAGGGATAGATACGCAGTATTTT
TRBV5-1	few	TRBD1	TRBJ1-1	CASSPYSGTGRTEAFF	TGCGCCAGCAGCCCATACTCCGGGACAGGGCGAACTGAAGCTTTCTTT
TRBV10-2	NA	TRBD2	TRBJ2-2	CASSGSSGGWGWTGELFF	TGCGCCAGCAGTGGAAGTAGCGGGGGCTGGGGATGGACCGGGGAGCTGTTTTTT
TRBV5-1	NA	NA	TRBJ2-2	CASSTRLRTNTGELFF	TGCGCCAGCAGCACCAGACTCCGCACGAACACCGGGGAGCTGTTTTTT
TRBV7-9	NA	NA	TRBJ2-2	CASSLRYGLGSTGELFF	TGTGCCAGCAGCTTGCGATATGGACTGGGGAGCACCGGGGAGCTGTTTTTT